This section outlines one T cell receptor beta chain sequence together with its context. The data derive from a study of blood T cell repertoires in COVID-19. Study-wide context: T cells, B-cell-depleted T cells, or PBMCs provided the cDNA or gDNA that served as material.

J lost 8 bases, V lost 2 bases, and 5 bases had no gene match. Germline CDR1 LGHNT, CDR2 FRNRAP. This CDR3 has 14 residues. TCRdb's table, derived via immunoSEQ multiplex PCR, lists solely in-frame clones and lacks some. The data show some 460,000 clones, roughly 90% seen once. This clonotype was obtained from a woman aged 18-29 years who had recovered from COVID-19. The V call is TRBV12-5, the J call TRBJ1-4, with TRBD1 identical over 7 bases. Input material: PBMCs or T cells enriched from blood (not recorded which). CDR3 amino acids: CASGLPFRGEKLFF. The DNA for the CDR3 is TGTGCTAGTGGTTTGCCCTTCAGGGGGGAAAAACTGTTTTTT.